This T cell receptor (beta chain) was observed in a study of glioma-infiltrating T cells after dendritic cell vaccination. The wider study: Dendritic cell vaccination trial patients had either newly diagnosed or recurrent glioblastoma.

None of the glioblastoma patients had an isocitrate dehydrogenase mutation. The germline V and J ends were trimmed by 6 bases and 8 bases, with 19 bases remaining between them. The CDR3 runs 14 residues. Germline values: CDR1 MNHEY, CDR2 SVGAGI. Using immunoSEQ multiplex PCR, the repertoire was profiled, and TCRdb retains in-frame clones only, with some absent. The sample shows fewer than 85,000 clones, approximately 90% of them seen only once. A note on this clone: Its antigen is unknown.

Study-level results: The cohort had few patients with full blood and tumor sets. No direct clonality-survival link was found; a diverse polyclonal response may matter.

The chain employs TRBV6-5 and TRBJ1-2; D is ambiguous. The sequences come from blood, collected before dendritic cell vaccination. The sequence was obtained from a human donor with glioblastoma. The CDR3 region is CASSPGANSGGYTF. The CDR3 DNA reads TGTGCCAGCAGCCCGGGAGCAAACTCGGGAGGCTACACCTTC.